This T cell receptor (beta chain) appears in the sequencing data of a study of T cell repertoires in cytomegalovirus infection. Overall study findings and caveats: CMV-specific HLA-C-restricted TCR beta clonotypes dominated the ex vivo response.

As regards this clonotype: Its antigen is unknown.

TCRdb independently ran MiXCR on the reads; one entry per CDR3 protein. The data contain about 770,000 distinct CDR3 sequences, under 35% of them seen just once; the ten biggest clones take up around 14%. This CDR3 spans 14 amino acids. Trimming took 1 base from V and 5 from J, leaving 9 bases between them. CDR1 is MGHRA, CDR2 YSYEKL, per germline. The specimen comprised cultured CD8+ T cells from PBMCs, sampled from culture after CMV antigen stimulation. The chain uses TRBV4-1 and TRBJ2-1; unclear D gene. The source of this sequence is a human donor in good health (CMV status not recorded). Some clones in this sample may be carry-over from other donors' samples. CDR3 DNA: TGCGCCAGCAGCCAAGTCCGGCAGAACAATGAGCAGTTCTTC. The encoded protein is CASSQVRQNNEQFF.